This T cell receptor (beta chain) was retrieved from a study of T cell responses to AZD1222 COVID-19 vaccine. Germline V CDR1 and CDR2: MNHEY, SVGAGI. V gave up 0 bases and J gave up 9 bases; unmatched junction bases: 11. The CDR3 is made up of 16 amino acids. Assay: immunoSEQ multiplex PCR; the TCRdb copy retains only in-frame clones and omits some. The sample has more than 15,000 clones, roughly nine tenths seen once. The chain recombines TRBV6-5 with TRBJ2-3; 8 bases agree with TRBD2. This TCR was sampled from an adult who received the AZD1222 COVID-19 vaccine. The input for sequencing was peripheral blood, taken 28 days after the second AZD1222 dose. CDR3 in amino acids: CASSYSPSGLGGTQYF. Written as DNA, the CDR3 is TGTGCCAGCAGTTACTCCCCTAGCGGGTTGGGTGGGACGCAGTATTTT.